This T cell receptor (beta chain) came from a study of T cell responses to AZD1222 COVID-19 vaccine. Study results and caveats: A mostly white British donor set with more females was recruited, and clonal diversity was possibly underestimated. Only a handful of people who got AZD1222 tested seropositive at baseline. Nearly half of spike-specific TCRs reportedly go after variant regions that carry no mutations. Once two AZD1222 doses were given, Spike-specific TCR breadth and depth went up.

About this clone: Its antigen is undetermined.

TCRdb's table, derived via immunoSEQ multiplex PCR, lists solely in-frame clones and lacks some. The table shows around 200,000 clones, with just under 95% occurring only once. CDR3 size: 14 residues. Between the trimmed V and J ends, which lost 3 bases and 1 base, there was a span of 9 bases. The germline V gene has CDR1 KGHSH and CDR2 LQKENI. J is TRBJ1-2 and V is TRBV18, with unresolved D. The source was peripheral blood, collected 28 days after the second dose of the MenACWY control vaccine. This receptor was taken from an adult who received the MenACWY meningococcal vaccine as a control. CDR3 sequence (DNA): TGTGCCAGCTCACCCCTGGCAGTTAACTATGGCTACACCTTC. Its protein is CASSPLAVNYGYTF.